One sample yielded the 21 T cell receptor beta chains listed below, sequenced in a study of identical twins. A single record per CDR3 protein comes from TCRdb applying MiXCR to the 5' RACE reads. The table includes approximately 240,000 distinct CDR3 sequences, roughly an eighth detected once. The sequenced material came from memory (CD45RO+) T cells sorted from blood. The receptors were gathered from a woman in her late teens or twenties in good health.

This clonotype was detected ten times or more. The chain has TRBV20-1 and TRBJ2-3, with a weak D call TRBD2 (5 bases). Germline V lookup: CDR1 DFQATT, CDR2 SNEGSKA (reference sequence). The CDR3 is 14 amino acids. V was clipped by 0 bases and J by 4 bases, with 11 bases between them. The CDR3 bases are TGCAGTGCTAGAGACTGGACTGCACCAGATACGCAGTATTTT. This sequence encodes CSARDWTAPDTQYF.

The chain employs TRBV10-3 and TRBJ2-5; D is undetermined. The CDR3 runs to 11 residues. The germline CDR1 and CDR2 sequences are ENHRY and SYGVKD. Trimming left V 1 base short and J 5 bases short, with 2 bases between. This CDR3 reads CAISEYETQYF. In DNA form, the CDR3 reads TGTGCCATCAGTGAGTACGAGACCCAGTACTTC.

Written as DNA, the CDR3 is TGTGCCAGCAGCGTAGCCCCTTGGTCAGATACGCAGTATTTT. Residues: CASSVAPWSDTQYF. The chain uses TRBV9 and TRBJ2-3; D gene ambiguous. The CDR3 extends over 14 amino acids. Trimming took off 0 bases at V and 4 bases at J, with 9 bases between the two ends. Looked up from germline, CDR1 is SGDLS and CDR2 is YYNGEE.

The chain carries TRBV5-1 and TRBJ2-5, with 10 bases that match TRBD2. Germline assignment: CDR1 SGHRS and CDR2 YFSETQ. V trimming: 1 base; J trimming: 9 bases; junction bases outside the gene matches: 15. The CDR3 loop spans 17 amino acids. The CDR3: CASSLRTSGAGDSAQYF. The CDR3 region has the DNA TGCGCCAGCAGCTTGAGAACTAGCGGGGCCGGGGACTCGGCCCAGTACTTC.

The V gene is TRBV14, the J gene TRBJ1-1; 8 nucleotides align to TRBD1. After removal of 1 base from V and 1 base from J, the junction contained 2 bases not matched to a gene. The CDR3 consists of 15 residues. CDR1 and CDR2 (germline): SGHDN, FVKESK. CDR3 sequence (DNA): TGTGCCAGCAGCCAAGGACAGGGGACGAACACTGAAGCTTTCTTT. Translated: CASSQGQGTNTEAFF.

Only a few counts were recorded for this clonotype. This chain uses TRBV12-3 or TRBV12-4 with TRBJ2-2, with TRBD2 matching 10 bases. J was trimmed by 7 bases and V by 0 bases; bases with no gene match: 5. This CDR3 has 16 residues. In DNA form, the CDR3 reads TGTGCCAGCAGTTTAGCCCTAGCGGGAGCTATCGGGGAGCTGTTTTTT. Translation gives CASSLALAGAIGELFF.

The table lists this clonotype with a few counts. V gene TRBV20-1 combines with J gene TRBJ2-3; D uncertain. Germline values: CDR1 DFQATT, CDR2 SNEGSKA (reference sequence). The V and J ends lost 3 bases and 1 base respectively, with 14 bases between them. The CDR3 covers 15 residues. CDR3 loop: CSASPPGRGTDTQYF. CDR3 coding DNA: TGCAGTGCTAGTCCCCCGGGCAGAGGCACAGATACGCAGTATTTT.

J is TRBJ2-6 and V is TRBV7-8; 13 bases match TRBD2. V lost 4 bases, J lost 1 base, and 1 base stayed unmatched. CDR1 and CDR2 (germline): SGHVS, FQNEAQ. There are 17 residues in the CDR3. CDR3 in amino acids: CASSWTSGRSGANVLTF. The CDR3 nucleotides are TGTGCCAGCAGCTGGACTAGCGGGAGATCTGGGGCCAACGTCCTGACTTTC.

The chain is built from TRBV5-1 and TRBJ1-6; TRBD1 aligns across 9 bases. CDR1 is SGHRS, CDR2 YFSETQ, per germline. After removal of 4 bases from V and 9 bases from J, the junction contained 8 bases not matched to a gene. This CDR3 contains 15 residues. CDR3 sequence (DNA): TGCGCCAGCAGCGCCACCGGGACAGGGAGTTCACCCCTCCACTTT. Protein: CASSATGTGSSPLHF.

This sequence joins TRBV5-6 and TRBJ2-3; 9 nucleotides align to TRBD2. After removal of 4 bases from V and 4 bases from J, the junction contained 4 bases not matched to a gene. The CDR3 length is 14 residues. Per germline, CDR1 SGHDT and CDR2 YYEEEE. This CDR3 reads CASSRGGAPDTQYF. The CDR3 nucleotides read TGTGCCAGCAGCCGCGGGGGGGCCCCAGATACGCAGTATTTT.

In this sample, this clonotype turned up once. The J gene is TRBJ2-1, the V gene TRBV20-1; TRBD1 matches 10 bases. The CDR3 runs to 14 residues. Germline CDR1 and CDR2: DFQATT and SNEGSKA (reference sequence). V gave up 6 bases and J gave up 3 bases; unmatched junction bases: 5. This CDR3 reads CSAPGQGNYNEQFF. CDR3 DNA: TGCAGTGCCCCGGGACAGGGGAACTACAATGAGCAGTTCTTC.

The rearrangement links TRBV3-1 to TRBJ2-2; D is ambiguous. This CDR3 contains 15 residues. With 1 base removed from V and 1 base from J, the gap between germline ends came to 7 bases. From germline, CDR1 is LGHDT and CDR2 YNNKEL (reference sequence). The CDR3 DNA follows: TGTGCCAGCAGCCAAGTTAGAGGGAACACCGGGGAGCTGTTTTTT. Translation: CASSQVRGNTGELFF.

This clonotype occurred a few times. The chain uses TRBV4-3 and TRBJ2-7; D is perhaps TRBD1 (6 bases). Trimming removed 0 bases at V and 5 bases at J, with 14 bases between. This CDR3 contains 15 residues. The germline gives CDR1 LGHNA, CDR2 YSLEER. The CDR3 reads CASSQEGRGVHEQYF. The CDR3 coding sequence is TGCGCCAGCAGCCAAGAGGGCAGGGGAGTCCACGAGCAGTACTTC.

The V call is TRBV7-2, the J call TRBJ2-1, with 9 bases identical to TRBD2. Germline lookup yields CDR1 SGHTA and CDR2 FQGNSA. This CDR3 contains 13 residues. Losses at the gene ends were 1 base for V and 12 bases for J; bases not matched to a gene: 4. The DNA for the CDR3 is TGTGCCAGCAGCTTAGGTAGCGGGAGAGGGCAGTTCTTC. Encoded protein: CASSLGSGRGQFF.

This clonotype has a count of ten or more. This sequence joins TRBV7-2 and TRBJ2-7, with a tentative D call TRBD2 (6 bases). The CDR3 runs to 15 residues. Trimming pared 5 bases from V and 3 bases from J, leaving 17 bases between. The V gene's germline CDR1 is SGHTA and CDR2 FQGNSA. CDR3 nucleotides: TGTGCCAGCAGCCAGGACTATTCCGGGATCTACGAGCAGTACTTC. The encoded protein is CASSQDYSGIYEQYF.

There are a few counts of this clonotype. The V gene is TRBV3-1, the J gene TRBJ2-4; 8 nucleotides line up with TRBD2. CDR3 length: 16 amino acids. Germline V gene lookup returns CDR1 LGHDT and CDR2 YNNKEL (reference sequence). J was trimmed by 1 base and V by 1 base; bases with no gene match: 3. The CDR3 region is CASSQARTSAKNIQYF. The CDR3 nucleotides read TGTGCCAGCAGCCAAGCCAGGACTAGCGCCAAAAACATTCAGTACTTC.

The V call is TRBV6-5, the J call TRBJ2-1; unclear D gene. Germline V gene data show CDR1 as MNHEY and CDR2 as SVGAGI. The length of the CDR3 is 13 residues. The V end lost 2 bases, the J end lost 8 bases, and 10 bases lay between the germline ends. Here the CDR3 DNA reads TGTGCCAGCAGTTACGCTAGAAACCATGAGCAGTTCTTC. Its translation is CASSYARNHEQFF.

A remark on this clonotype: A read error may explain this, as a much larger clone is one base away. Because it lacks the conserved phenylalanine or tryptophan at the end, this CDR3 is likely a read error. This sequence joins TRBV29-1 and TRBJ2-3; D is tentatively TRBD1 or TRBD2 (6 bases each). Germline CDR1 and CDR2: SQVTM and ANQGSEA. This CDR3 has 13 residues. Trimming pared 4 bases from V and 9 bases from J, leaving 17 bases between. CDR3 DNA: TGCAGCGTTGCTAGGGGGACTGGGGACACGCAGTATATT. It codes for CSVARGTGDTQYI.

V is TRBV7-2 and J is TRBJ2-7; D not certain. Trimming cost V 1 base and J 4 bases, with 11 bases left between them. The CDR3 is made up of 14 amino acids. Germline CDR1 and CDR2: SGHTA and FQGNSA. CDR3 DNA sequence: TGTGCCAGCAGCTTAGGCTCCACCCTTTACGAGCAGTACTTC. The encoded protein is CASSLGSTLYEQYF.

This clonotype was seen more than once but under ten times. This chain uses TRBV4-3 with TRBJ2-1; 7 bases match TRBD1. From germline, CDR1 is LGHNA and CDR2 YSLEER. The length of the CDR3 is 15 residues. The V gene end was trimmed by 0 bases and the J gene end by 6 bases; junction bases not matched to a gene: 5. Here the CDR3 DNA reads TGCGCCAGCAGCCAAGACACACAGGGGAGCAATGAGCAGTTCTTC. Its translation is CASSQDTQGSNEQFF.

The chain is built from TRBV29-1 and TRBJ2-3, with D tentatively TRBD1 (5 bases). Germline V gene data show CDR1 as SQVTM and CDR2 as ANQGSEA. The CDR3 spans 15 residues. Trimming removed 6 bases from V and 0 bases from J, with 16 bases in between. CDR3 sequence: CSVELTVTSTDTQYF. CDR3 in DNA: TGCAGCGTCGAACTGACAGTCACTAGCACAGATACGCAGTATTTT.